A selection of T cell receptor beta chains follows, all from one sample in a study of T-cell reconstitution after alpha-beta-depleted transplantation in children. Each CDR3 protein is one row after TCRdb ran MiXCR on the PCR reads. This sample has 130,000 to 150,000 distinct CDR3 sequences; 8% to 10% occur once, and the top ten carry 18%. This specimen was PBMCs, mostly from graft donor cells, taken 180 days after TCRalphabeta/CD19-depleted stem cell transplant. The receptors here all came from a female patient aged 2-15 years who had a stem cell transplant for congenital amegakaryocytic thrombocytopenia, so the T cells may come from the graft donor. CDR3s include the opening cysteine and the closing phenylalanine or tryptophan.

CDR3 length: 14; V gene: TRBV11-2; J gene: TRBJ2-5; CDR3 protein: CASSLAGARETQYF
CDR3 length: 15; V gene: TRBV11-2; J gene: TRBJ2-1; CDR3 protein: CASSLQGASYNEQFF
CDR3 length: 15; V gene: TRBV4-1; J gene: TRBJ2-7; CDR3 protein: CASSQEVIWEYEQYF
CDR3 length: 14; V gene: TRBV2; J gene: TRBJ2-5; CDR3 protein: CASNGLAGDETQYF
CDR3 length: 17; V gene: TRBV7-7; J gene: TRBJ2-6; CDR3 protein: CASSAELVKAGANVLTF
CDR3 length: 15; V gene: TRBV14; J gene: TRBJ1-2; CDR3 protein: CASSQDQRGLRGYTF
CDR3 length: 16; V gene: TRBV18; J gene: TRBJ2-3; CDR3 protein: CASSPWFVGSTDTQYF
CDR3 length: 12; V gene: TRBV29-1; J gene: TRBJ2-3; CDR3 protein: CSARTSGDTQYF
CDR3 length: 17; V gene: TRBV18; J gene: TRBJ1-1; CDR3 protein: CASSPRGGHLMNTEPFF
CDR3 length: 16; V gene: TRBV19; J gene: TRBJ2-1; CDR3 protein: CASSLSGTGAYNEQFF
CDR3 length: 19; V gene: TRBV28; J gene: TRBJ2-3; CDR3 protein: CASSPGLAGALPYTDTQYF
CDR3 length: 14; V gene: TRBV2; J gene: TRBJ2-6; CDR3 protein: CASSAYSGANVLTF
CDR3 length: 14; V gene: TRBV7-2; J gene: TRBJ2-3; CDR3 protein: CASLGYGRVDTQYF
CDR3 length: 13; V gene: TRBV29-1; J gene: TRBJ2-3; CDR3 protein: CSVGTRQKDTQYF
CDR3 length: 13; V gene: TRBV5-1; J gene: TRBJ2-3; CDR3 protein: CASSGGGTDTQYF
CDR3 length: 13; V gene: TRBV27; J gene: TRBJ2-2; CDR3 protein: CASSLWLDGELFF
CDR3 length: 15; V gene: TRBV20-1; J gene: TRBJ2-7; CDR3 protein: CSAFSSGGPTYEQYF
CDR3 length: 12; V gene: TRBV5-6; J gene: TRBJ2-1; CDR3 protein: CASSLLDQTGFF
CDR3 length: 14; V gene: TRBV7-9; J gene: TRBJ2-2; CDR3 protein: CASSPGQGPGELFF
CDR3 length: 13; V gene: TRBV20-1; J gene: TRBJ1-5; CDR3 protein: CSATDRGYQPQHF
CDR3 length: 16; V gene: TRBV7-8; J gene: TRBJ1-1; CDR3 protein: CASSLGWRTPNTEAFF
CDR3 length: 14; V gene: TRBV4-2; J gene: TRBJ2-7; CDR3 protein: CASSPGIPSYEQYF
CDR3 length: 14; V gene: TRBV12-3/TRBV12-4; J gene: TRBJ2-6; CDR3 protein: CASRRASGANVLTF
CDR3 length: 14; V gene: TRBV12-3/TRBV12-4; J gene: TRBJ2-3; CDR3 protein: CASTKSGSTDTQYF
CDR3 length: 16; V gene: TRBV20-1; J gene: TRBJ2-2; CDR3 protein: CSAFSSGRDPAGELFF
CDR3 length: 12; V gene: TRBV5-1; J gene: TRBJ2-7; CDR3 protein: CASSQDWGEQYF
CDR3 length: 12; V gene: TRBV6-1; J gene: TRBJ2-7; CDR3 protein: CASSGTLYEQYF
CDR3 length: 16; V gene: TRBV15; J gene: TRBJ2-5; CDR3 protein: CATSRGTQDGEKTQYF
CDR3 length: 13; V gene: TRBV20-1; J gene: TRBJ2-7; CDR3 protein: CSARGGFSYEQYF
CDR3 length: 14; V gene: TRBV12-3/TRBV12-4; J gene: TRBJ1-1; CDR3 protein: CASGYRGGHTEAFF
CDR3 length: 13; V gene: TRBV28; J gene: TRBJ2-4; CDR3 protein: CASRGGAKNIQYF
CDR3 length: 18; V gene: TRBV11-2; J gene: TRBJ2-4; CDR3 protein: CASSLVAGGRIAKNIQYF
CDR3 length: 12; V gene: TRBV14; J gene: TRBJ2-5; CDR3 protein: CASSQVAETQYF
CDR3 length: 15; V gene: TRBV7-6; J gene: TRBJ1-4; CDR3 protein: CASSRGTGGSEKLFF
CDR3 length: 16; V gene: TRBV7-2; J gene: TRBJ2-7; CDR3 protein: CASSPPGLAGVYEQYF
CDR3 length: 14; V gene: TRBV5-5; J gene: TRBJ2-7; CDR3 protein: CASSPAFFSYEQYF
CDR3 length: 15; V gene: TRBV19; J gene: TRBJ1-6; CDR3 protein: CASSTWDRDNSPLHF
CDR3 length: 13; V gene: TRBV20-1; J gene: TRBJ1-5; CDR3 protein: CSAREGENQPQHF
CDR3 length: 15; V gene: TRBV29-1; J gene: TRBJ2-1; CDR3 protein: CSAPATGLTYNEQFF
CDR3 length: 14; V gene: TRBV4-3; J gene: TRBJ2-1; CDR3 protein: CASSQDRNPNEQFF
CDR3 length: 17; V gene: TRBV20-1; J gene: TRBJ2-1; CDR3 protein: CSARPWQGEVGLAGWFF
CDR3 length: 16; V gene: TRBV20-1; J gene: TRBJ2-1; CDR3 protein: CCAGRPPWSSYNEQFF
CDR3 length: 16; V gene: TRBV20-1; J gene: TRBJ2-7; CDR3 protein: CSASQVGTTSTYEQYF
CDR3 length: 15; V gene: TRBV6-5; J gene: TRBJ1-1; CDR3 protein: CASSYSWGLNTEAFF
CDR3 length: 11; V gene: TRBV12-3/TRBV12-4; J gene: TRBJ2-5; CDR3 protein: CASSAAETQYF
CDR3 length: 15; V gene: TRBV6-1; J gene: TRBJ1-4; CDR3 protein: CASSGGPLVNEKLFF
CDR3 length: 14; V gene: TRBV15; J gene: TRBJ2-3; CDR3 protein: CATNQGGKTDTQYF
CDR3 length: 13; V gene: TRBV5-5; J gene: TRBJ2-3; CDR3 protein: CASSLQPGQRQYF
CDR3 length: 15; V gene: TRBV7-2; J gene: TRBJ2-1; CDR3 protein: CASSLRLGGHNEQFF
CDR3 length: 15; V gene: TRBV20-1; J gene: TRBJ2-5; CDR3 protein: CSATRGGRGLETQYF
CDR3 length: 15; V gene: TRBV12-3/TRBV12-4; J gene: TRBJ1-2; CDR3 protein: CASNTGTGRGDGYTF
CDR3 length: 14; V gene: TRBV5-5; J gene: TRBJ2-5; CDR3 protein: CASSFRRDQETQYF
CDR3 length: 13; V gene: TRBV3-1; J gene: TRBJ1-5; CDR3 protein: CASSHRGAQPQHF
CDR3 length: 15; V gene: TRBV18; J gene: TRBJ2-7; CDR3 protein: CASTYAGTGAAEQYF